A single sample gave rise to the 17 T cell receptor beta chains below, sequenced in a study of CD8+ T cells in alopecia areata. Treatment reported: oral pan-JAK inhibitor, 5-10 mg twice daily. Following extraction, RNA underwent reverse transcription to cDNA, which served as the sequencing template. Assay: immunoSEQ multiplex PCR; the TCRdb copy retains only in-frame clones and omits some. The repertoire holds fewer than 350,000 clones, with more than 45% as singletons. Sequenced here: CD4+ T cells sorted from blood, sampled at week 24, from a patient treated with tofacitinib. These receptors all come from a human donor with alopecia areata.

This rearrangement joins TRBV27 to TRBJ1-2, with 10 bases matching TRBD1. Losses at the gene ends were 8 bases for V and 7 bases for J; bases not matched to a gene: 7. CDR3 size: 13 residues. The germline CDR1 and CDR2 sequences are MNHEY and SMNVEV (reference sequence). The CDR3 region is CASWRQGASGYTF. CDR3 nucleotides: TGTGCCAGCTGGAGACAGGGGGCCTCTGGCTACACCTTC.

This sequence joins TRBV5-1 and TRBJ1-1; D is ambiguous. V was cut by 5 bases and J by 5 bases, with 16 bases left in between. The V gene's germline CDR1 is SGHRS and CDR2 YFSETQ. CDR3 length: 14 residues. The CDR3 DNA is TGCGCCAGCAGTACCCCAGGAGGGCAGACTGAAGCTTTCTTT. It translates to CASSTPGGQTEAFF. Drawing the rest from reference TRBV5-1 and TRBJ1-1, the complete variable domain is KAGVTQTPRYLIKTRGQQVTLSCSPISGHRSVSWYQQTPGQGLQFLFEYFSETQRNKGNFPGRFSGRQFSNSRSEMNVSTLELGDSALYLCASSTPGGQTEAFFGQGTRLTVV.

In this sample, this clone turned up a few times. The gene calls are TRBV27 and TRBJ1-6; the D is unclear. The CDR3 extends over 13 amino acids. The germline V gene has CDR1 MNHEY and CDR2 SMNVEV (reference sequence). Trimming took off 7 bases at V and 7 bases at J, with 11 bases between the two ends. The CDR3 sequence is CASMRLRNSPLHF. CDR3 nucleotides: TGTGCCAGCATGAGGCTGAGGAATTCACCCCTCCACTTT.

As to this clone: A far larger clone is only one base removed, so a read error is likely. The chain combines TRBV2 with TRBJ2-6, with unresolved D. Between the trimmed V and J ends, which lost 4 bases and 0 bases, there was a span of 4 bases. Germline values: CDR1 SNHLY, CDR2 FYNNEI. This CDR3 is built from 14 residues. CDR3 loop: CASSALSGANVLTF. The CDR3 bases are TGTGCCAGCAGTGCCCTCTCTGGGGCCAACGTCCTGACTTTC.

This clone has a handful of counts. The CDR3 region is CSALHYEQYF. The CDR3 DNA is TGCAGTGCTCTTCACTACGAGCAGTACTTC. This chain joins TRBV20-1 and TRBJ2-7; D unresolved. V lost 5 bases to trimming and J lost 3 bases, with 5 bases between them. This CDR3 is 10 amino acids long. Germline CDR1 is DFQATT and CDR2 is SNEGSKA (reference sequence).

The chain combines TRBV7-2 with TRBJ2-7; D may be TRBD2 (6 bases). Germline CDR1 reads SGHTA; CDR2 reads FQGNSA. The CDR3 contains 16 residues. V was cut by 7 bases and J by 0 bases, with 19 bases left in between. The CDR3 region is CASTHRGGPSSYEQYF. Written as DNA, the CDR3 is TGTGCCAGCACCCACCGGGGAGGCCCCAGCTCCTACGAGCAGTACTTC.

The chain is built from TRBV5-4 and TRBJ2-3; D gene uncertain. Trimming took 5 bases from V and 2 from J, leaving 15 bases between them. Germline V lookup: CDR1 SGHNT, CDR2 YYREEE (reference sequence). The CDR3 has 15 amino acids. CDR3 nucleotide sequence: TGTGCCAGCAGACTCGCACTCGCTCTCACAGATACGCAGTATTTT. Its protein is CASRLALALTDTQYF.

The CDR3 here is CAWSADRWGYSPLHF. CDR3 nucleotides: TGTGCCTGGAGTGCTGACAGGTGGGGATATTCACCCCTCCACTTT. The chain couples TRBV30 to TRBJ1-6; D is perhaps TRBD1 (6 bases). Per the germline V gene, CDR1 is GTSNPN and CDR2 is SVGIG (reference sequence). The V gene lost 1 base and the J gene lost 8 bases, with 15 bases spanning the gap. CDR3 length: 15 amino acids.

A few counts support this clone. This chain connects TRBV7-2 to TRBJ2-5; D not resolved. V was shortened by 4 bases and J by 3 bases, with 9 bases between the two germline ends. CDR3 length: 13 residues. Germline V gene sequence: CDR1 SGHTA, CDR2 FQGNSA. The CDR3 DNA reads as TGTGCCAGCAGCTCGTTGGGGAAAGAGACCCAGTACTTC. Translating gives CASSSLGKETQYF.

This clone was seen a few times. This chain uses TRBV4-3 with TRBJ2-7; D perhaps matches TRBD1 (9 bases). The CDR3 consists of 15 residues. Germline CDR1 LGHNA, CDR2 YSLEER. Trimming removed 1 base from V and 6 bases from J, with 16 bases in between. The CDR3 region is CASSQVAGQGGEQYF. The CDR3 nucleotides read TGCGCCAGCAGCCAAGTAGCGGGACAGGGTGGCGAGCAGTACTTC.

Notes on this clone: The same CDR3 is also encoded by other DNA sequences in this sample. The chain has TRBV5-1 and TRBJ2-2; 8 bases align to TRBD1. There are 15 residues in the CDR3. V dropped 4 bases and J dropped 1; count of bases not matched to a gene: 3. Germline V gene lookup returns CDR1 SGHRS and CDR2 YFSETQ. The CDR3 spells CASSLDRGNTGELFF. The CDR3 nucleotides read TGCGCCAGCAGCCTTGACAGGGGGAACACCGGGGAGCTGTTTTTT.

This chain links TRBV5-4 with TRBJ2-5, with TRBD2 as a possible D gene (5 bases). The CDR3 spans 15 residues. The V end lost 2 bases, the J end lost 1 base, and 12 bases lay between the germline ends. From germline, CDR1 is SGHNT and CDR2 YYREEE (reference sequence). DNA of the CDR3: TGTGCCAGCAGCTTCGGAGGTCAGCTCCAAGAGACCCAGTACTTC. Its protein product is CASSFGGQLQETQYF.

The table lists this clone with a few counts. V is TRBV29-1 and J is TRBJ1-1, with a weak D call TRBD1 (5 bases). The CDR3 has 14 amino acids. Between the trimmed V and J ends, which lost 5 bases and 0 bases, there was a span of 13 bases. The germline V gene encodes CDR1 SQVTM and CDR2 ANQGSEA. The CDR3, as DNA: TGCAGCGTTTTGAACAGGCTCATGAACACTGAAGCTTTCTTT. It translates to CSVLNRLMNTEAFF.

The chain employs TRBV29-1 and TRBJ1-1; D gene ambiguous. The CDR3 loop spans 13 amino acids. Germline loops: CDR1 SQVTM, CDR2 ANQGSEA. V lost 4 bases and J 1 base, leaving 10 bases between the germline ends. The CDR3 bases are TGCAGCGTTGCTAGAGACCCGAACACTGAAGCTTTCTTT. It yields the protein CSVARDPNTEAFF. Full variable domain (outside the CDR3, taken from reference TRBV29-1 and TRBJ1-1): SAVISQKPSRDICQRGTSLTIQCQVDSQVTMMFWYRQQPGQSLTLIATANQGSEATYESGFVIDKFPISRPNLTFSTLTVSNMSPEDSSIYLCSVARDPNTEAFFGQGTRLTVV.

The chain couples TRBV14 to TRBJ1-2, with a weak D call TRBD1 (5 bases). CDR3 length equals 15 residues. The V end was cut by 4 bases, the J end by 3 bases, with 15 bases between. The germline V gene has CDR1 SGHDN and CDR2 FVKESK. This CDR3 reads CASSRYRSGDYGYTF. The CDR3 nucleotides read TGTGCCAGCAGCCGCTACCGGTCGGGGGACTATGGCTACACCTTC.

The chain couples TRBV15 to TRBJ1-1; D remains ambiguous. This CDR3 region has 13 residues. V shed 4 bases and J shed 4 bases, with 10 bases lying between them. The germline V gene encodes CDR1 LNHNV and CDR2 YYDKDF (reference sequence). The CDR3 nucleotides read TGTGCCACCAGCACGAGGGTCATCACTGAAGCTTTCTTT. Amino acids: CATSTRVITEAFF.

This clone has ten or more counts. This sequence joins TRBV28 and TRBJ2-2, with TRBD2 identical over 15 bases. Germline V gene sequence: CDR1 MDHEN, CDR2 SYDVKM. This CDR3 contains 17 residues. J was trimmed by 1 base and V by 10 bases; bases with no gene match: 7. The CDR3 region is CAILGTSGGMNTGELFF. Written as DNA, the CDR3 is TGTGCCATCCTAGGGACTAGCGGGGGGATGAACACCGGGGAGCTGTTTTTT. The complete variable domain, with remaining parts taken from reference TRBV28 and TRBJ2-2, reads DVKVTQSSRYLVKRTGEKVFLECVQDMDHENMFWYRQDPGLGLRLIYFSYDVKMKEKGDIPEGYSVSREKKERFSLILESASTNQTSMYLCAILGTSGGMNTGELFFGEGSRLTVL.